A selection of T cell receptor beta chains follows, all from one sample in a study of blood T cells in healthy people across ages. TCRdb re-analysed the 5' RACE reads in MiXCR, keeping a single row per CDR3 protein. The profile shows under 1,000,000 distinct CDR3 sequences, 35% to 40% of them singletons. Sequenced material: blood. Receptor source: a man in his late teens or twenties in good health. Both conserved end residues are trimmed from each CDR3.

TRBV12-3/TRBV12-4	TRBJ1-2	ASSLGSSNYGYT
TRBV4-1	TRBJ2-3	ASSQTSGGATDTQY
TRBV20-1	TRBJ2-7	SARFAYEQY
TRBV10-3	TRBJ2-3	AISEGLAGDTDTQY
TRBV5-1	TRBJ1-1	ASSFDGTEAF
TRBV9	TRBJ1-1	ASSVSGGPEAF
TRBV5-1	TRBJ1-2	ASGDRGRNGYA
TRBV20-1	TRBJ2-3	RPLRTSGSTDTQY
TRBV7-9	TRBJ2-6	ASSLAYGSGANVLT
TRBV5-4	TRBJ2-1	ASSLGARAGSLEQF
TRBV11-2	TRBJ2-1	ASSLGVNSYEQF
TRBV9	TRBJ2-3	ASSVDGGGAADTQY
TRBV27	TRBJ1-1	ASSWGGLGTEAF
TRBV9	TRBJ2-3	ASSVRASGGADPYRTTDTQY
TRBV4-3	TRBJ2-3	ASSQEIGDGADTQY
TRBV5-6	TRBJ1-1	ASSLVALMNTEAF
TRBV20-1	TRBJ1-5	SARTGLDQPQH
TRBV12-3/TRBV12-4	TRBJ1-4	ASSNNRATNEKLF
TRBV20-1	TRBJ2-3	SARGSSIDTQY
TRBV7-2	TRBJ2-5	ASSLKTVIGNEQY
TRBV3-1	TRBJ2-3	ASSQGHRTDTQY
TRBV2	TRBJ1-4	ASSDIRTANEKLF
TRBV7-2	TRBJ2-7	ASSRMGGDYEQY
TRBV10-2	TRBJ2-1	ASSGLVNEQF
TRBV27	TRBJ1-5	ASSGTGTAQPQH
TRBV6-6	TRBJ1-4	ASSPVRVNEKLF
TRBV18	TRBJ2-3	ASPPSGGGSTDTQY
TRBV12-3/TRBV12-4	TRBJ1-1	ASELRGAPTEAF
TRBV20-1	TRBJ2-1	SARGTGLYNEQF
TRBV20-1	TRBJ2-3	SATSPGGTDTQY
TRBV20-1	TRBJ1-6	SASAGVVYNSPLH
TRBV30	TRBJ2-2	AWREVGVPGELF
TRBV4-1	TRBJ2-4	ASSQVPSADKNIQY
TRBV5-5	TRBJ2-5	ASSHRGSSQETQY
TRBV4-2	TRBJ1-2	ASSQVSREGYT
TRBV20-1	TRBJ2-1	SARDLGDAHYNEQF
TRBV28	TRBJ1-2	ASQTVGGYT
TRBV14	TRBJ1-1	AISEGMNTEAF
TRBV20-1	TRBJ2-1	SARYRGDEQF
TRBV20-1	TRBJ1-5	SARERVNQPQH
TRBV6-5	.	ATTPDRASGETQY
TRBV25-1	TRBJ2-1	ASTPPGLVKTINEQF
TRBV12-3/TRBV12-4	TRBJ1-6	ATRRGDYSPLH
TRBV7-2	TRBJ1-5	ATSPGAANQPQH